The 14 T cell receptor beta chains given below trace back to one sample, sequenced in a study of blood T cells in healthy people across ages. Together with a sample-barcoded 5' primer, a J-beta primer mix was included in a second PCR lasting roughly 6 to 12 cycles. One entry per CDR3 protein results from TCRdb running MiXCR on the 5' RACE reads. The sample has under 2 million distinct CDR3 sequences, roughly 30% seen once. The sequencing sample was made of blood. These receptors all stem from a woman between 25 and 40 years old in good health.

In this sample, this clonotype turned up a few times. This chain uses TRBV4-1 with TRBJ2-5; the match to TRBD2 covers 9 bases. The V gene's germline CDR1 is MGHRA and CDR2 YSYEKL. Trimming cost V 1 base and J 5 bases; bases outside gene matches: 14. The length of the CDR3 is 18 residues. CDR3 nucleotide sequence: TGCGCCAGCAGCCAAGTTTGGGGTGCGGGGGGGCCTTACGAGACCCAGTACTTC. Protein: CASSQVWGAGGPYETQYF.

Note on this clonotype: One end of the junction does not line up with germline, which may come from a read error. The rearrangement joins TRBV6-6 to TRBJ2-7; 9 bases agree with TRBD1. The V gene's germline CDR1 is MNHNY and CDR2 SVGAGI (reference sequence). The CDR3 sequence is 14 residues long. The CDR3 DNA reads TGTGCCGGCAGTATGGGACAGGGTGTCTACGAGCAGTACTTC. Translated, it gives CAGSMGQGVYEQYF.

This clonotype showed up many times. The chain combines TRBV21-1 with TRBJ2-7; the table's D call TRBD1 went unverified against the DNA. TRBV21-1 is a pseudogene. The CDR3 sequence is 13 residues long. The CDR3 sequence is CASTPGTAYEQYF. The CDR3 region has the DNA TGTGCCAGCACCCCGGGGACAGCCTACGAGCAGTACTTC.

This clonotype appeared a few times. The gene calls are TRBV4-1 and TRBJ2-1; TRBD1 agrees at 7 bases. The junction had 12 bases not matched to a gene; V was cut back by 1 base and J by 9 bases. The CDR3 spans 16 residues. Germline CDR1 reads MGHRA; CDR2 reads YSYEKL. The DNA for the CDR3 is TGCGCCAGCAGCCAAGGACAGGGAGTTGTGGTCAGTGAGCAGTTCTTC. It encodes CASSQGQGVVVSEQFF.

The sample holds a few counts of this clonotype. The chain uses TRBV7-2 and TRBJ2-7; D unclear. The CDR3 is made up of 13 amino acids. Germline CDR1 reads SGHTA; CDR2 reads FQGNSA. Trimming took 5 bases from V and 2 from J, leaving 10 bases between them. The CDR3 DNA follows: TGTGCCAGCAGCCTAGACCTGGCCTACGAGCAGTACTTC. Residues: CASSLDLAYEQYF.

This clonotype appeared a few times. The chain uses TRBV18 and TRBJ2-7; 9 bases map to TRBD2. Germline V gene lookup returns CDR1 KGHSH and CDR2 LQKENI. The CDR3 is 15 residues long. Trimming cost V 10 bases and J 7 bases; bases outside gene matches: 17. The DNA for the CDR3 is TGTGCCACCACTGGAGCGGGAGGAATATTGGGAGAGCAGTACTTC. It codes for CATTGAGGILGEQYF.

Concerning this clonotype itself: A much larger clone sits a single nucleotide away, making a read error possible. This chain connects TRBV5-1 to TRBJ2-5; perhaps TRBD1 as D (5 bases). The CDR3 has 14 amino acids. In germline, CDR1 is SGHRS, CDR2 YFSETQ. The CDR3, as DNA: TGCGCCAGCAGCATGGGGCAGGGTCAAGAGACCCTGTACTTC. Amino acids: CASSMGQGQETLYF. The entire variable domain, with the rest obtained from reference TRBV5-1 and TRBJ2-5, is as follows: KAGVTQTPRYLIKTRGQQVTLSCSPISGHRSVSWYQQTPGQGLQFLFEYFSETQRNKGNFPGRFSGRQFSNSRSEMNVSTLELGDSALYLCASSMGQGQETLYFGPGTRLLVL.

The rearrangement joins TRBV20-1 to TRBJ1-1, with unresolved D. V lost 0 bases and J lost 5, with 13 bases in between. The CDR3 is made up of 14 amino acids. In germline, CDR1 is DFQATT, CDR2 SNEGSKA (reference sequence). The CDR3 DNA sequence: TGCAGTGCTAGAGATGCGGGGATAGGGACTGAAGCTTTCTTT. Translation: CSARDAGIGTEAFF.

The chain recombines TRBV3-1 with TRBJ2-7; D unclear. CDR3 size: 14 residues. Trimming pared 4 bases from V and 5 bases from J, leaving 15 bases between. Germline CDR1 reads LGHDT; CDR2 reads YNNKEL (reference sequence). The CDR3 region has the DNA TGTGCCAGCAGCCCCCGGTGGCAGGTCGACGAGCAGTACTTC. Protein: CASSPRWQVDEQYF.

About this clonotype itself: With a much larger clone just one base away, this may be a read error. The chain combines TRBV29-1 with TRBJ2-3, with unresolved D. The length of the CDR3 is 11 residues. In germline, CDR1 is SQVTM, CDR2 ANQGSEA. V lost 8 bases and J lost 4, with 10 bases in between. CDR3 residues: CSIPRSDTQYF. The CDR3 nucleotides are TGCAGCATCCCCCGCTCAGATACGCAGTATTTT.

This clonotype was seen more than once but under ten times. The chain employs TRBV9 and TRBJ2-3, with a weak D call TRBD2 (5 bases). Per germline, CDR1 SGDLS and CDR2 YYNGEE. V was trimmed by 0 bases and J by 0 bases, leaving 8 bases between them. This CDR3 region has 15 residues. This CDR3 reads CASSVAAASTDTQYF. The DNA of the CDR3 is TGTGCCAGCAGCGTAGCAGCGGCTAGCACAGATACGCAGTATTTT.

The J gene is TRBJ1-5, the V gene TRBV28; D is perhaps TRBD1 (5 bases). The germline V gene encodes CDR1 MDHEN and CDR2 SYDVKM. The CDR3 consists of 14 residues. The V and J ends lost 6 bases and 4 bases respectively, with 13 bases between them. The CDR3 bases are TGTGCCAGCAGCCCGGGACGGAAAAATCAGCCCCAGCATTTT. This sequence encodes CASSPGRKNQPQHF.

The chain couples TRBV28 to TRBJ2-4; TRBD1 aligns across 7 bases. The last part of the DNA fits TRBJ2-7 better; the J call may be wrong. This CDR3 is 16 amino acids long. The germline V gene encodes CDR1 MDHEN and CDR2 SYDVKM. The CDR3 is CASSLSDRVGIYEQYF. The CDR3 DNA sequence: TGTGCCAGCAGTTTATCCGACAGGGTGGGGATCTACGAGCAGTACTTC.

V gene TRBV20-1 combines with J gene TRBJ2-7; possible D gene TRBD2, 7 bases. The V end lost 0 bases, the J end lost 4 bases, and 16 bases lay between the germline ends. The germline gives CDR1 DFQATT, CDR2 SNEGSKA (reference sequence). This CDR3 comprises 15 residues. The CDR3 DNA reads TGCAGTGCTAGAGATGCCCTAGGGGGGGCTTACGAGCAGTACTTC. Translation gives CSARDALGGAYEQYF.